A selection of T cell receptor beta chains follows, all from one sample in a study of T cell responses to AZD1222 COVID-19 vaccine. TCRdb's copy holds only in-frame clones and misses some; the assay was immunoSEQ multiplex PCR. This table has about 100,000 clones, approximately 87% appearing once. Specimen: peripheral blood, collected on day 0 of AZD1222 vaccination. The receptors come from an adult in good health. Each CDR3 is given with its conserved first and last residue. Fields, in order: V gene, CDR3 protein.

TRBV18	CASSPSFGTGRNQPQHF
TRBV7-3	CASSGGQGSGANVLTF
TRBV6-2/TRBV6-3	CASRPVGQGSYEQYF
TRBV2	CASRVQGAQNQPQHF
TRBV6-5	CASSYSRHISSSGYTF
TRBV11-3	CASSLEGRVADTQYF
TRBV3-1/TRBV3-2	CASSQGGVRGGGNTIYF
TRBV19	CASSIAAWTANEKLFF
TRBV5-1	CASSLEAGLNTEAFF
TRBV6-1	CASSEVESYSNSPLHF